This paragraph reports one T cell receptor (beta chain). Its binding antigen is unknown. Base quality data are lacking; no much larger clone is found one base away. RNA was extracted using the RNeasy kit, and roughly 0.5 to 1 ug of the RNA was reverse transcribed with random hexamers. The immunoSEQ multiplex PCR assay, which covers 54 Vbeta and 13 Jbeta segments, was used to amplify TCR beta CDR3 regions. To correct PCR amplification bias, a synthetic template baseline was used for both primer optimization and computational correction. The paper's processing steps were these. Only productive sequences were kept, with reads annotated to V, D and J genes according to IMGT and analyzed in immunoSEQ Analyzer. Clonality was calculated as one minus the Shannon entropy normalized by log2 of the number of productive unique sequences. For each patient and control, public and private clones were evaluated among the 100 most prevalent clones. Clones were defined as Susac-specific if absent from the healthy and MS cohorts, from 900 to 1,200 published viral clones and from other ImmuneACCESS disease sequences. The public reads were run again by TCRdb, first through fastp at Q25 and then through MiXCR, and only productive beta chains were kept. All rows with the same CDR3 protein become a single entry with the most common DNA and genes. In this record, the V and J calls reflect TCRdb's handling and not the investigators' own analysis. The sample contains about 280,000 distinct CDR3 sequences, approximately 81% of them found a single time. Together, the top ten hold over 0.095% of the sample.

These data come from a study of CD8 T cells in Susac syndrome (dated by TCRdb to about 2019). The study in broad terms: Repertoire sequencing was used to test whether CD8+ T cell activation and differentiation in Susac syndrome was antigen driven. CD8+ T cell repertoire clonality was compared between around eleven healthy donors, approximately 14 Susac syndrome patients and approximately 16 multiple sclerosis patients. Summary of the overall study and its limitations: The study acknowledged that relatively few individuals were included in the TCR sequencing and HLA analysis.

Trimming takes 7 bases from V and 3 bases from J, and the germline ends sit 18 bases apart. Including cysteine and phenylalanine, the CDR3 has 15 amino acids. The CDR3 DNA has 45 bases and is translated from base 1. CDR1 and CDR2 were assigned from the germline V gene as MDHEN and SYDVKM. Peripheral blood CD8+ and CD4+ T cells from healthy donors, Susac syndrome patients and multiple sclerosis patients were profiled by high-throughput TCR beta sequencing. Multiple sclerosis controls were treatment-naive patients with stable or active relapsing-remitting disease fulfilling revised McDonald criteria. Bulk CD8+ and CD4+ T cells were purified magnetically by negative isolation, whereas CD8+ TEMRA cells were enriched by FACS. Blood was collected in EDTA tubes and processed within 24 hours, with PBMCs isolated through density gradient centrifugation. PBMCs destined for TCR sequencing were cryopreserved in liquid nitrogen and later thawed in a 37 °C water bath. A purity of at least 90% was achieved for sorted or isolated CD4+, CD8+ and CD8+ TEMRA cells.

The sequence was collected from a human donor with multiple sclerosis. The sample was CD8+ T cells from PBMCs. The sequence links TRBV28 to TRBJ1-2; the D gene is unclear. The DNA is TGTGCCAGCAACTTGGGTAGTTGGATGCACTATGGCTACACCTTC. Its translation reads: CASNLGSWMHYGYTF.